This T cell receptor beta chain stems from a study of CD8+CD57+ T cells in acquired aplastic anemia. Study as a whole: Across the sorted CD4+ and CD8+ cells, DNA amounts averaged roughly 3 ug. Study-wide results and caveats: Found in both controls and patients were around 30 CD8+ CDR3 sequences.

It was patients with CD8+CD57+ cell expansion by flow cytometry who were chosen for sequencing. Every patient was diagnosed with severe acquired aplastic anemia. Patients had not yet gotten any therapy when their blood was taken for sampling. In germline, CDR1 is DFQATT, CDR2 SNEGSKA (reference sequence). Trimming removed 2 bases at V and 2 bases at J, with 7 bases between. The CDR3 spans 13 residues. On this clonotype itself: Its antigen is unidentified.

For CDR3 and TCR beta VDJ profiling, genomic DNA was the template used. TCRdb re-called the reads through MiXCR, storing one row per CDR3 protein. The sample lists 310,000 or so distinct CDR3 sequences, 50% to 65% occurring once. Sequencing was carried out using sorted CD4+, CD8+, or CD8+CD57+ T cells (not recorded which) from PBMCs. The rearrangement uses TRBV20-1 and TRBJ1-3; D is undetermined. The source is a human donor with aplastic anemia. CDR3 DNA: TGCAGTGCTAGAAGTCTGGCTGGAAACACCATATATTTT. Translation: CSARSLAGNTIYF.